This T cell receptor beta chain was recorded in a study of Ad26.COV2.S vaccination and SARS-CoV-2 variants. In the study overall: Ad26.COV2.S was injected intramuscularly once or twice, 56 days apart.

Treatment: some 19 received Ad26.COV2.S at low or high dose, single or two shots; 5 received placebo; per-sample allocation not given. Samples came from day 63 after the first vaccine or placebo injection. Built on an Ad26 vector, the vaccine expressed Wuhan-strain SARS-CoV-2 spike. Broader study findings: Non-spike TCR breadth was similar in vaccine and placebo recipients. TCR breadth and depth estimates may have understated total T cell responses.

Worth noting for this clone: Its target is not known.

Clones were sequenced by immunoSEQ multiplex PCR, and TCRdb holds only the in-frame ones, with some missing. The sample carries about 380,000 clones, roughly 80% recorded once. V was clipped by 4 bases and J by 1 base; unmatched bases: 9. From germline, CDR1 is KGHSH and CDR2 LQKENI. The CDR3 length is 17 residues. Here the sequenced sample was peripheral blood, taken in a trial of Ad26.COV2.S vaccine versus placebo. This TCR came from a person between 18 and 60 years old who received the Ad26.COV2.S COVID-19 vaccine or a placebo. The chain combines TRBV18 with TRBJ2-5; 10 nucleotides match TRBD2. CDR3 in DNA: TGTGCCAGCTCACTTTCAATAAGGACTAGCGGCCAAGAGACCCAGTACTTC. Its translation is CASSLSIRTSGQETQYF.